This TCR beta chain comes out of a study of blood T cell repertoires in COVID-19. Study as a whole: Acute-phase and convalescent COVID-19 samples originated in the United States, Italy and Spain. T cells, B-cell-depleted T cells, or PBMCs supplied cDNA or gDNA.

CDR1 and CDR2 (germline): SGHTA, FQGNSA. Unmatched junction bases numbered 5, after V lost 0 bases and J lost 4 bases. There are 17 residues in the CDR3. Methods used by the authors: Reference gene primer amplification gave nucleated cell count estimates. The repertoire was sequenced with immunoSEQ multiplex PCR; TCRdb's copy has only in-frame clones and lacks some. The V and J calls and clone size come from that table; D and trimming were worked out from the DNA. The sample has about 300,000 clones; approximately 86% are singletons. Sequenced input: peripheral blood. The TCR originated in a man between 65 and 85 years old with acute or convalescent COVID-19. V is TRBV7-2 and J is TRBJ2-3; 12 bases map to TRBD2. The CDR3 reads CASSLAGLAGGADTQYF. CDR3 DNA sequence: TGTGCCAGCAGCTTAGCAGGGCTAGCGGGAGGGGCAGATACGCAGTATTTT.